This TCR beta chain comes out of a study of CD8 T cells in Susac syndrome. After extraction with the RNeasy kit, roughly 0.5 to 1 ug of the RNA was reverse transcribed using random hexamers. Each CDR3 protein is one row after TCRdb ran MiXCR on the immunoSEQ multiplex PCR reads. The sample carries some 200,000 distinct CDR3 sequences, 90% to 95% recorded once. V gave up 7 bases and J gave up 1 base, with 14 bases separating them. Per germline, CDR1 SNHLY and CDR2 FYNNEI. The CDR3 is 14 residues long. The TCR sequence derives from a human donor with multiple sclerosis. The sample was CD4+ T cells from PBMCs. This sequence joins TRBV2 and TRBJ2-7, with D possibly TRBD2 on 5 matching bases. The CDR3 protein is CASIQEARSYEQYF. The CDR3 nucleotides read TGTGCCAGCATCCAGGAGGCGCGGTCCTACGAGCAGTACTTC.